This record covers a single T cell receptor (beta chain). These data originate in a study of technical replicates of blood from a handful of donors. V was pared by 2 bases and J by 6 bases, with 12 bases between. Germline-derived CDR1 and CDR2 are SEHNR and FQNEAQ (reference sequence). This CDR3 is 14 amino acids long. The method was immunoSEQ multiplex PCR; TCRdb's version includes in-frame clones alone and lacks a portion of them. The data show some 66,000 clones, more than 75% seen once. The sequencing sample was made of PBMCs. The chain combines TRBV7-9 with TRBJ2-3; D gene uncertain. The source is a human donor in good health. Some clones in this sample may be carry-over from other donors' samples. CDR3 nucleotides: TGTGCCAGCAGCTTATTTTCTGTCAGGGATACGCAGTATTTT. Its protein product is CASSLFSVRDTQYF.